The entry that follows covers one T cell receptor (beta chain) sequence. These data are taken from a study of blood T cell repertoires in COVID-19. About the study: Sources were T cells, B-cell-depleted T cells, or PBMCs; the material itself was cDNA or gDNA.

Original processing methods: Quantification of nucleated cells was approximated via reference gene primer amplification. Profiled with immunoSEQ multiplex PCR; TCRdb holds only in-frame clones, not every one. D and trimming were read from the DNA, whereas the V and J calls and clone size are those reported in that table. The sample includes 110,000 or so clones, 70% to 90% of them seen just once. The material sequenced was peripheral blood. This receptor was identified in a man aged 65 to 79 who had recovered from COVID-19.

The CDR3 sequence: CSLWGGTEAFF. The CDR3 DNA reads as TGCAGCCTTTGGGGGGGGACTGAAGCTTTCTTT. The V call is TRBV29-1, the J call TRBJ1-1, with TRBD1 as a possible D gene (5 bases). CDR3 length: 11 amino acids. Trimming took 8 bases from V and 5 from J, leaving 12 bases between them. In germline, CDR1 is SQVTM, CDR2 ANQGSEA.